This entry lists 6 T cell receptor beta chains sequenced from one sample in a study of tissue T cells after allogeneic stem cell transplantation. Here immunoSEQ multiplex PCR was the method, and the copy in TCRdb shows in-frame clones only, minus some. This table holds roughly 51,000 clones, over 70% found once. Material for sequencing was sorted cells pooled from one or two spleens. The receptors stem from a pool of C57BL/6 mice in good health.

A note on this clone: Any gene name here is a mouse gene name. The CDR3 is cut off 1 residue early in the read; its end comes from the germline J gene. The rearrangement uses TRBV5 and TRBJ2-5, with TRBD2 matching 12 bases. The germline V gene has CDR1 LGHNA and CDR2 YNLKQL (reference sequence). The V and J ends lost 4 bases and 2 bases, in that order; junction bases with no gene match: 4. CDR3 size: 16 residues. The CDR3 here is CASSLGTGGIQDTQYF. CDR3 DNA (partial): TGTGCCAGCAGCCTCGGGACTGGGGGGATCCAAGACACCCAGTAC.

Details on this clone: Gene and germline names: mouse. Sequencing ends 1 residue short of the CDR3 end; the germline J gene provides the rest. V is TRBV13-2 and J is TRBJ2-1; D possibly corresponds to TRBD2 (6 bases). The CDR3 spans 13 residues. V was shortened by 2 bases and J by 3 bases, with 6 bases between the two germline ends. Germline loops: CDR1 NNHNN, CDR2 SYGAGS (reference sequence). CDR3 DNA, as far as it was read: TGTGCCAGCGGTGACTGGGGCTATGCTGAGCAGTTC. Protein: CASGDWGYAEQF. The full CDR3 reads CASGDWGYAEQFF.

A remark on this clone: Mouse germline and gene names are used. With the read ending 1 residue before the CDR3 end, the germline J gene is used to fill in that end. The chain joins TRBV12-1 to TRBJ1-3; D is uncertain. V was pared by 4 bases and J by 0 bases, with 3 bases between. Germline CDR1 reads SGHSN; CDR2 reads HYEKVE. The CDR3 spans 12 residues. The covered CDR3 bases are TGTGCCAGCTCCCCTTCTGGAAATACGCTCTAT. Translation gives CASSPSGNTLY. The whole CDR3 protein is CASSPSGNTLYF.

A note on this clone: The genes and germline here are from mouse. Coverage ceases 1 residue before the CDR3 finishes, and the germline J gene fills in the end. The chain employs TRBV16 and TRBJ1-3; no clear D gene. CDR3 length: 14 amino acids. The germline CDR1 and CDR2 sequences are SGHSA and FRNQAP. The germline V and J ends were trimmed by 3 bases and 0 bases, with 6 bases remaining between them. The covered CDR3 bases are TGTGCAAGCAGCTTCAGAAATTCTGGAAATACGCTCTAT. Protein sequence: CASSFRNSGNTLY. The whole CDR3 protein reads CASSFRNSGNTLYF.

Worth noting for this clone: Gene names denote mouse genes. The sequenced fragment ends 1 residue before the CDR3 boundary, so the rest is inferred from the germline J gene. The chain links TRBV20 to TRBJ1-4; possible D gene TRBD1, 6 bases. CDR3 length: 13 residues. Per germline, CDR1 GFQATS and CDR2 STVNSAI. The V and J ends lost 4 bases and 4 bases respectively, with 10 bases between them. CDR3 bases read: TGTGGTGCTACCGGGACACTCAACGAAAGATTATTT. Translating it yields CGATGTLNERLF. The complete CDR3 sequence is CGATGTLNERLFF.

Remarks on this clone: Genes here carry mouse names. The CDR3 end falls 1 residue outside the read, so it is completed with the germline J gene. This chain joins TRBV31 and TRBJ1-2; unclear D gene. Germline CDR1 GKSSPN, CDR2 SITVG. The CDR3 contains 12 residues. Trimming cost V 4 bases and J 0 bases, with 6 bases left between them. This chain's CDR3 is CAWTFANSDYTF. The CDR3 DNA, read in part, is TGTGCCTGGACGTTTGCAAACTCCGACTACACC. Based on the CDR3 plus reference TRBV31 and TRBJ1-2, the full variable domain is AQTIHQWPVAEIKAVGSPLSLGCTIKGKSSPNLYWYWQATGGTLQQLFYSITVGQVESVVQLNLSASRPKDDQFILSTEKLLLSHSGFYLCAWTFANSDYTFGSGTRLLVI.